This TCR beta chain emerged from a study of blood T cell repertoires in COVID-19. In its sample, this clone was seen once. This CDR3 contains 16 residues. The V and J ends lost 4 bases and 0 bases respectively, with 14 bases between them. Germline-derived CDR1 and CDR2 are SGHDT and YYEEEE. In the source study's methods: Using reference gene primer amplification, nucleated cell counts were estimated. The data were produced by immunoSEQ multiplex PCR, yet TCRdb's version contains in-frame clones alone and is incomplete. The V and J calls and clone size were taken over from that table, and D and trimming were inferred from the DNA. The repertoire holds 300,000 to 450,000 clones, more than 75% seen once, with around 1.9% in the top ten.

This rearrangement joins TRBV5-6 to TRBJ2-1; tentative D call: TRBD2 (6 bases). Specimen: PBMCs or T cells enriched from blood (not recorded which). This clonotype originated in a middle-aged man in a cohort exposed to, infected with or recovered from COVID-19 (not recorded which). CDR3 in DNA: TGTGCCAGCAGCGCCATAGCGGAGAGCTCCTACAATGAGCAGTTCTTC. The encoded protein is CASSAIAESSYNEQFF.